The rows below give T cell receptor beta chains drawn from one sample of a study of T-cell memory formation after mild COVID-19. TCRdb re-called the 5' RACE reads through MiXCR, storing one row per CDR3 protein. Of roughly 350,000 distinct CDR3 sequences in the sample, 20% to 25% were seen once. The specimen sequenced was PBMCs or a T cell subset sorted from them (not recorded which). These receptor sequences come from an adult woman who had mild COVID-19 (a few samples of this study predate the infection). Cell type and time point are not known. The conserved cysteine and the conserved F or W are not part of the CDR3 here. The D gene is left open where the match is weak.

J gene: TRBJ2-7; D gene: TRBD2; V gene: TRBV20-1; CDR3 protein: SAPEGTSGGWEQY
J gene: TRBJ2-7; D gene: TRBD1; V gene: TRBV28; CDR3 protein: ASISPGTGVGEQY
J gene: TRBJ2-5; D gene: -; V gene: TRBV5-1; CDR3 protein: ASSPGAAHQETQY
J gene: TRBJ2-3; D gene: -; V gene: TRBV9; CDR3 protein: ASSVESGAADTQY
J gene: TRBJ2-5; D gene: -; V gene: TRBV5-6; CDR3 protein: ASSSQWDHQETQY
J gene: TRBJ1-1; D gene: TRBD1; V gene: TRBV5-1; CDR3 protein: ASSANRGVGTEAF
J gene: TRBJ1-1; D gene: -; V gene: TRBV9; CDR3 protein: ASSVGGAEWGPDTEAF
J gene: TRBJ2-2; D gene: TRBD2; V gene: TRBV2; CDR3 protein: ASQTRSGRADTNTGELF
J gene: TRBJ2-7; D gene: -; V gene: TRBV21-1; CDR3 protein: ASTTERGSGSYEQY
J gene: TRBJ2-3; D gene: TRBD2; V gene: TRBV20-1; CDR3 protein: SASTSGGTDTQY
J gene: TRBJ1-1; D gene: -; V gene: TRBV12-3/TRBV12-4; CDR3 protein: ASRNSGFPEAF
J gene: TRBJ2-6; D gene: TRBD2; V gene: TRBV6-5; CDR3 protein: ASSYKSAGRAGSGANVLT
J gene: TRBJ1-4; D gene: TRBD1; V gene: TRBV20-1; CDR3 protein: SAPDRANEKLF
J gene: TRBJ2-5; D gene: -; V gene: TRBV29-1; CDR3 protein: SVEEGPGDQY
J gene: TRBJ2-5; D gene: TRBD1; V gene: TRBV6-5; CDR3 protein: ASRTDRGQETQY
J gene: TRBJ1-5; D gene: -; V gene: TRBV3-1; CDR3 protein: ASSQGGLNQPQH